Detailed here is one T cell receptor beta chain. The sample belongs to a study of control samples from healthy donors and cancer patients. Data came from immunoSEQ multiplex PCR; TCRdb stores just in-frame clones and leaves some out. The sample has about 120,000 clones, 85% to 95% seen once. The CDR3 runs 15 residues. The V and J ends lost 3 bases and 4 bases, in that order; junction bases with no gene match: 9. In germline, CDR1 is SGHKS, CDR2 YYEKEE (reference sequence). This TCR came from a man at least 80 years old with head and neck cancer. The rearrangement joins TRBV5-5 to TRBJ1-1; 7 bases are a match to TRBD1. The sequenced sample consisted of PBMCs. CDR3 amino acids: CASSSGQPVVTEAFF. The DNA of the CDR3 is TGTGCCAGCAGCTCGGGACAGCCGGTTGTCACTGAAGCTTTCTTT.